This is a list of T cell receptor beta chains from one sample in a study of human T cells and chemical hapten exposure. One entry per CDR3 protein results from TCRdb running MiXCR on the RACE reads. The sample has 40,000 or so distinct CDR3 sequences, roughly 12% seen once. Sequences were derived from whole blood, sampled in connection with sensitization to the hapten diphenylcyclopropenone (DPC). These receptors originate from a woman aged 40 to 50 with alopecia areata. Some clones in this sample may be carry-over from other donors' samples. Each CDR3 is given with its conserved first and last residue. D genes are given only for firm matches. The listing skips clone size in some rows; elsewhere it reads once, few, many or a size class.

J | V | D | size | DNA | CDR3
TRBJ1-1 | TRBV2 | . | many | TGTGCCAGCAGCGGAAACAATTTGGGGGGGAGCGTGGTCGCTTTCTTT | CASSGNNLGGSVVAFF
TRBJ2-5 | TRBV7-9 | TRBD2 | many | TGTGCCAGCAGGCGACTAGCCGGGGAGACCCAGTACTTC | CASRRLAGETQYF
TRBJ1-1 | TRBV27 | . | many | TGTGCCAGCAGTTTCTTCCCACTGGGAACGAGGGGACCTGAAGCTTTCTTT | CASSFFPLGTRGPEAFF
TRBJ2-5 | TRBV19 | TRBD1 | many | TGTGCCAGTAGTCGACAAACAGGGGCAGAGACCCAGTACTTC | CASSRQTGAETQYF
TRBJ2-1 | TRBV29-1 | . | many | TGCAGCGTTGAAGGGGATTGGAGATCCTCCTACAATGAGCAGTTCTTC | CSVEGDWRSSYNEQFF
TRBJ2-3 | TRBV29-1 | TRBD2 | . | TGCAGCGTTAGCGGGAGGGCTCGAGATTCGCAGTATTTT | CSVSGRARDSQYF
TRBJ1-6 | TRBV28 | . | many | TGTGCCAGCAGTTTACCCCATTCACCCCTCCACTTT | CASSLPHSPLHF
TRBJ1-6 | TRBV7-2 | . | many | TGTGCCAGCAGGGGAGGGGCCCCGGGATCACCCCTCCACTTT | CASRGGAPGSPLHF
TRBJ2-3 | TRBV18 | . | many | TGTGCCAGCTCACAGGAGACTGAGCAGTATTTT | CASSQETEQYF
TRBJ2-5 | TRBV9 | . | many | TGTGCCAGCAGCCCAGACAGAGGGGAGACCCAGTACTTC | CASSPDRGETQYF
TRBJ2-1 | TRBV28 | . | . | TGTGCCAGCAGTTCCGAGGGATCTGAGCAGTTCTTC | CASSSEGSEQFF
TRBJ1-2 | TRBV4-3 | TRBD1 | few | TGCGCCAGCAGCCAGGGACAGCAGCGAGGCTACACCTTC | CASSQGQQRGYTF
TRBJ2-3 | TRBV2 | . | . | TGTGCCAGCAGTGGTGCAATTTTAGGGGATACGCAGTATTTT | CASSGAILGDTQYF
TRBJ1-5 | TRBV6-1 | TRBD1 | many | TGTGCCAGCCATTACAGGGGCGATCAGCCCCAGCATTTT | CASHYRGDQPQHF
TRBJ2-7 | TRBV5-1 | TRBD2 | . | TGCGCCAGCAGCTTGGAGGGGCCACTAGCGGGAGTCTACGAGCAGTACTTC | CASSLEGPLAGVYEQYF
TRBJ2-1 | TRBV28 | . | many | TGTGCCACAAAACCCCCAGGGCCCAATGAGCAGTTCTTC | CATKPPGPNEQFF
TRBJ1-1 | TRBV28 | TRBD1 | . | TGTGCCAGCAGTCCGGGACAGGGTCCTGCTGAAGCTTTCTTT | CASSPGQGPAEAFF
TRBJ2-1 | TRBV10-3 | . | many | TGTGCCATCAGTGAGTCGGACCACTCCTACAATGAGCAGTTCTTC | CAISESDHSYNEQFF
TRBJ2-7 | TRBV29-1 | . | . | TGCAGCGTTGAAGAGGTACTACACCACGAGCAGTACTTC | CSVEEVLHHEQYF
TRBJ2-5 | TRBV2 | . | many | TGTGCCAGCATCAGGGACCGCCAAGAGACCCAGTACTTC | CASIRDRQETQYF
TRBJ2-7 | TRBV6-5 | TRBD1 | few | TGTGCCAGCAGTTACTCCGGGACAGGGAGATTTTACGAGCAGTACTTC | CASSYSGTGRFYEQYF
TRBJ2-3 | TRBV2 | TRBD2 | many | TGTGCCAGCAGTCTAGCGGGGGGGCTAGATACGCAGTATTTT | CASSLAGGLDTQYF
TRBJ2-3 | TRBV29-1 | TRBD2 | . | TGCAGCGGGGGAACTAGCGGGGGCCCCGATACGCAGTATTTT | CSGGTSGGPDTQYF
TRBJ2-3 | TRBV29-1 | TRBD2 | . | TGCAGCGTTACGGGAGGGCCAGGAGATACGCAGTATTTT | CSVTGGPGDTQYF
TRBJ2-2 | TRBV7-8 | TRBD2 | few | TGTGCCAGCAGCCCGCTAGCGGCCGGGGAGCTGTTTTTT | CASSPLAAGELFF
TRBJ2-3 | TRBV20-1 | . | many | TGCAGTGCCCAACCTACGGGTAGCACAGATACGCAGTATTTT | CSAQPTGSTDTQYF
TRBJ2-7 | TRBV5-5 | . | . | TGTGCCAGCAGCTTTGGGGACTCCGAGCAGTACTTC | CASSFGDSEQYF
TRBJ1-6 | TRBV5-1 | TRBD1 | few | TGCGCCAGCAGGTCGGGACAGGAAAATAATTCACCCCTCCACTTT | CASRSGQENNSPLHF
TRBJ2-1 | TRBV9 | TRBD2 | . | TGTGCCAGCAGCGTAGGACTAGCGGGAGGGCATGAGCAGTTCTTC | CASSVGLAGGHEQFF
TRBJ2-1 | TRBV5-1 | . | many | TGCGCCAGCAGCTTACCCTCCACCCCCTCTAGGGTATCCTACAATGAGCAGTTCTTC | CASSLPSTPSRVSYNEQFF
TRBJ1-5 | TRBV12-3/TRBV12-4 | . | many | TGTGCCAGCAGTGGACTGGACGGGGAGCCCCAGCATTTT | CASSGLDGEPQHF
TRBJ1-5 | TRBV2 | TRBD1 | . | TGTGCCAGCAGCTTCGACAGGGGACCACATCAGCCCCAGCATTTT | CASSFDRGPHQPQHF
TRBJ2-7 | TRBV7-9 | . | medium-sized | TGTGCCACCCTTCGGGCCACCGGTTACGAGCAGTACTTC | CATLRATGYEQYF
TRBJ2-2 | TRBV28 | TRBD1 | many | TGTGCCACCACTCCAGGGGGCCGGGTTGTCGGGGAGCTGTTTTTT | CATTPGGRVVGELFF
TRBJ2-7 | TRBV20-1 | TRBD2 | many | TGCAGTGCTATTAGCGGGGGGGCCGCCGAGCAGTACTTC | CSAISGGAAEQYF
TRBJ2-2 | TRBV7-9 | TRBD1 | few | TGTGCCAGCAGCCCACCGGACAGGGACCTCACCGGGGAGCTGTTTTTT | CASSPPDRDLTGELFF
TRBJ1-1 | TRBV27 | . | many | TGTGCCAGCAGTTTATCGGGTAGCCGTGAAGCTTTCTTT | CASSLSGSREAFF
TRBJ2-3 | TRBV7-9 | . | many | TGTGCCAGCAGCTTACGGGACCTTCGCACAGATACGCAGTATTTT | CASSLRDLRTDTQYF
TRBJ1-5 | TRBV2 | TRBD1 | . | TGTGCCAGCAGCGTCCAGGGGGCAACGAGGCAGCCCCAGCATTTT | CASSVQGATRQPQHF
TRBJ2-7 | TRBV12-3/TRBV12-4 | . | medium-sized | TGTGCCAGCAGTTTACGCAGGGGTGTGCAGTACTTC | CASSLRRGVQYF
TRBJ1-1 | TRBV29-1 | . | . | TGCAGCGCGCTAGGAGCCTGGAACACTGAAGCTTTCTTT | CSALGAWNTEAFF
TRBJ1-4 | TRBV7-9 | . | . | TGTGCCAGCAGCTTAGGCACAGGGCATGAAAAACTGTTTTTT | CASSLGTGHEKLFF
TRBJ1-1 | TRBV29-1 | . | few | TGCAGCGTTGGGGGCGACCCCCAGGCCCACACTGAAGCTTTCTTT | CSVGGDPQAHTEAFF
TRBJ1-5 | TRBV27 | . | many | TGTGCCAGCAGCGTAACAAAGGGGGGGCTTAATAGCAATCAGCCCCAGCATTTT | CASSVTKGGLNSNQPQHF
TRBJ1-5 | TRBV20-1 | . | many | TGCAGTGCTAGAGATGAGAAGGGGGGGAATCAGCCCCAGCATTTT | CSARDEKGGNQPQHF
TRBJ2-5 | TRBV29-1 | . | . | TGCAGCGCCGAGGACAGTCAAGAGACCCAGTACTTC | CSAEDSQETQYF
TRBJ2-3 | TRBV7-9 | TRBD2 | few | TGTGCCAGCAGCGGACACCGCCGGGAGGGAGGGCCCACAGATACGCAGTATTTT | CASSGHRREGGPTDTQYF
TRBJ2-1 | TRBV7-9 | TRBD1 | many | TGTGCCAGCAGGGACAGGGGAGCGGGAGAGCAGTTCTTC | CASRDRGAGEQFF
TRBJ2-4 | TRBV28 | . | . | TGTGCCAGCAGGACAGGCAAAAACATTCAGTACTTC | CASRTGKNIQYF
TRBJ2-7 | TRBV28 | . | . | TGTGCCAGCAGGCAGGGATTCTACGAGCAGTACTTC | CASRQGFYEQYF
TRBJ2-1 | TRBV7-9 | TRBD2 | . | TGTGCCAGCAGCTTCCAGAGCGGGAGGATTAATGAGCAGTTCTTC | CASSFQSGRINEQFF
TRBJ2-5 | TRBV5-4 | . | . | TGTGCCAGCAGCCAAGACAGGCCCCAAGAGACCCAGTACTTC | CASSQDRPQETQYF
TRBJ2-2 | TRBV12-3/TRBV12-4 | . | many | TGTGCCAGCAGCCTCTTCCTGGGCACCGGGGAGCTGTTTTTT | CASSLFLGTGELFF
TRBJ2-1 | TRBV5-1 | TRBD2 | many | TGCGCCAGCAGCCCTCTAGCGGGGGGGAGTAATGAGCAGTTCTTC | CASSPLAGGSNEQFF
TRBJ2-7 | TRBV28 | . | once | TGTGACAGCAGCTCCGGCGAGCAGTACTTC | CDSSSGEQYF
TRBJ1-1 | TRBV12-5 | . | many | TGTGCTAGTGGTGCTTCGGGGCCCAAAGGGGCTGAAGCTTTCTTT | CASGASGPKGAEAFF
TRBJ2-5 | TRBV28 | . | many | TGTGCCAGCAAACAAGAGACCCAGTACTTC | CASKQETQYF
TRBJ2-7 | TRBV7-6 | TRBD2 | many | TGTGCCAGCAGCTCGGGACTAGCGGGAGTTGAGCAGTACTTC | CASSSGLAGVEQYF